This T cell receptor (beta chain) was found in a study of identical twins' blood T cells. Both ends of each TCR cDNA library bore sample-specific barcodes. TCRdb redid the calling of the 5' RACE reads with MiXCR, one entry per CDR3 protein. The table has about 370,000 distinct CDR3 sequences, approximately 30% seen once. V gave up 2 bases and J gave up 5 bases, with 15 bases separating them. Germline values: CDR1 LGHDT, CDR2 YNNKEL (reference sequence). The CDR3 covers 15 residues. General study findings and limits: Twin repertoire similarity may partly reflect shared environment. Out-of-frame TCRbeta clonotypes reportedly had markedly more similar V usage in twins than unrelated donors.

As concerns this clonotype: Its antigen is still unknown.

The three twin pairs were reared together, likely meeting the same infections. The V and J genes are TRBV3-1 and TRBJ1-1; D perhaps matches TRBD1 (6 bases). The TCR originated in a woman aged 18-49 years in good health. Sequenced sample: PBMCs. This CDR3 reads CASSQLGAGLTEAFF. Here the CDR3 DNA reads TGTGCCAGCAGCCAACTGGGGGCGGGATTGACTGAAGCTTTCTTT.